The clone carrying this T cell receptor (beta chain) was detected ten times or more. This specimen belongs to a study of low-dose radiotherapy and immunotherapy resistance in tumors. Time point noted: after trial treatment. Treatment noted: LDRT plus nivolumab, ipilimumab, low-dose cyclophosphamide and aspirin (RACIN trial). Covering alpha and beta chains, TRAV- and TRBV-specific primers were used for the first-strand cDNA. The PCR that amplified TCRs ran for roughly 20 cycles, relying on a constant-region primer and a V-primer adapter. A single record per CDR3 protein comes from TCRdb applying MiXCR to the reads. The table shows fewer than 110,000 distinct CDR3 sequences, with 20% occurring only once. Germline lookup yields CDR1 SQVTM and CDR2 ANQGSEA. This CDR3 comprises 11 residues. Trimming took off 4 bases at V and 6 bases at J, with 10 bases between the two ends.

The sample in question was PBMCs, obtained after low-dose radiotherapy plus immunotherapy. This receptor was identified in a male donor with prostate cancer. The chain carries TRBV29-1 and TRBJ2-7; the D is unclear. Here the CDR3 reads CSVGWVAEQYF. In DNA form, the CDR3 reads TGCAGCGTTGGGTGGGTGGCCGAGCAGTACTTC.